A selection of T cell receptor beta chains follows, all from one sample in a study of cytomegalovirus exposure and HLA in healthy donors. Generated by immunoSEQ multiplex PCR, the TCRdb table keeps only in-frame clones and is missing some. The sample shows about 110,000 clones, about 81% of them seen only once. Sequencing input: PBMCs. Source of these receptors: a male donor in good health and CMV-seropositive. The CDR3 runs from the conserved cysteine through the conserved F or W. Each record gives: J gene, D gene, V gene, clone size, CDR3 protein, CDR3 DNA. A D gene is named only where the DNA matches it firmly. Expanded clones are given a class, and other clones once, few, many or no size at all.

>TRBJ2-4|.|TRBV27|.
CASSSPKIKNIQYF
TGTGCCAGCAGTAGCCCGAAGATCAAAAACATTCAGTACTTC
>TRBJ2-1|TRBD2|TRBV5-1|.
CASTPGLAGAEEQFF
TGCGCCAGCACCCCTGGCCTAGCGGGAGCTGAGGAGCAGTTCTTC
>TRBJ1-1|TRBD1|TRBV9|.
CASSGPGQGARTEAFF
TGTGCCAGCAGCGGGCCCGGACAGGGGGCTCGCACTGAAGCTTTCTTT
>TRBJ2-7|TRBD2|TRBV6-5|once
CASSYYGRGIYEQYF
TGTGCCAGCAGTTACTATGGGCGGGGGATATACGAGCAGTACTTC
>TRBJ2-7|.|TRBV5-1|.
CASSYSTGYEQYF
TGCGCCAGCAGCTATTCGACAGGTTACGAGCAGTACTTC
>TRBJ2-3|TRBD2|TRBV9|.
CASSVLPTSGSSRGQYF
TGTGCCAGCAGCGTACTCCCGACTAGCGGGAGCTCCAGGGGGCAGTATTTT
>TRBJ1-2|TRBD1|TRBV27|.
CASSITNRGGYTF
TGTGCCAGCAGTATAACGAACAGGGGCGGCTACACCTTC
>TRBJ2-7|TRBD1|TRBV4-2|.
CASSNPGQGSYEQYF
TGTGCCAGCTCAAACCCGGGACAGGGGTCCTACGAGCAGTACTTC
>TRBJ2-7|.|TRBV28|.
CASRFVYEQYF
TGTGCCAGCAGGTTCGTATACGAGCAGTACTTC
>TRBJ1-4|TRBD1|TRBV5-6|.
CASSYRGTNEKLFF
TGTGCCAGCAGTTACAGGGGGACTAATGAAAAACTGTTTTTT
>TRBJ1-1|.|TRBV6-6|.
CASKPPPGTEAFF
TGTGCCAGTAAGCCTCCTCCGGGAACTGAAGCTTTCTTT
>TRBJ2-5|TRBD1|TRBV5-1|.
CASSSRQGPVREYF
TGCGCCAGCAGCTCGAGACAGGGGCCGGTGAGGGAGTACTTC